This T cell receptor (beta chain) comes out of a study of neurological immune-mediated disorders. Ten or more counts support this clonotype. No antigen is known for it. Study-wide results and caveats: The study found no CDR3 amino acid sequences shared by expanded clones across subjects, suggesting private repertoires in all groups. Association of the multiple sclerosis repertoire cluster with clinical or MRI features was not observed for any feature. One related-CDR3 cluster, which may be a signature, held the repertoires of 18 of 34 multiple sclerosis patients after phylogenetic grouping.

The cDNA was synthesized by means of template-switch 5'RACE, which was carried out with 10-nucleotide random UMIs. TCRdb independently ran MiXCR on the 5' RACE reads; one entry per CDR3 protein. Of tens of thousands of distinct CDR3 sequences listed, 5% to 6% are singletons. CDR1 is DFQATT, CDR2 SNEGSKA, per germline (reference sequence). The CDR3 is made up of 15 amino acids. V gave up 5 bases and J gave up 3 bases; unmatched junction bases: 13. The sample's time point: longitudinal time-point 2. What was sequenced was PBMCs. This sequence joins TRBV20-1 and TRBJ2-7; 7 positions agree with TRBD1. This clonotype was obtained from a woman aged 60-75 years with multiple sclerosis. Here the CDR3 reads CSAGTQGRGIYEQYF. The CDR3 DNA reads TGCAGTGCTGGGACACAGGGGAGAGGCATCTACGAGCAGTACTTC.